One and the same sample provided the 28 T cell receptor beta chains below, sequenced in a study of control samples from healthy donors and cancer patients. Measured with immunoSEQ multiplex PCR; TCRdb has only the in-frame clones, and not every one. The table includes more than 20,000 clones, approximately 90% detected once. Sequences were obtained from PBMCs. The receptors stem from a man aged 50 to 60 with lung cancer.

The CDR3 DNA sequence: TGTGCCAGCAGCTTCGGAGGGGGAGACTACGAGCAGTACTTC. Residues: CASSFGGGDYEQYF. The gene calls are TRBV7-2 and TRBJ2-7; perhaps D is TRBD1 or TRBD2 (6 bases each). The CDR3 totals 14 residues. Germline values: CDR1 SGHTA, CDR2 FQGNSA. The V and J ends lost 3 bases and 3 bases respectively, with 12 bases between them. Looking up the rest from reference TRBV7-2 and TRBJ2-7 gives the full variable domain: GAGVSQSPSNKVTEKGKDVELRCDPISGHTALYWYRQSLGQGLEFLIYFQGNSAPDKSGLPSDRFSAERTGGSVSTLTIQRTQQEDSAVYLCASSFGGGDYEQYFGPGTRLTVT.

Regarding this clone: At the DNA level, this CDR3 is encoded by other sequences in the same sample as well. The chain is built from TRBV2 and TRBJ1-4; 9 bases map to TRBD1. The V segment lost 6 bases and the J segment 7 bases; nucleotides outside the gene matches: 6. Germline assignment: CDR1 SNHLY and CDR2 FYNNEI. The CDR3 totals 14 residues. As DNA, the CDR3 is TGTGCCAGCAGGCAAACAGGGGGCGTTGAAAAACTGTTTTTT. It yields the protein CASRQTGGVEKLFF.

J is TRBJ2-1 and V is TRBV9, with D perhaps being TRBD1 or TRBD2 (5 bases each). Germline assignment: CDR1 SGDLS and CDR2 YYNGEE. The V end lost 0 bases, the J end lost 3 bases, and 10 bases lay between the germline ends. The CDR3 runs 15 residues. The DNA of the CDR3 is TGTGCCAGCAGCGTAGACGGGGCGGACTACAATGAGCAGTTCTTC. Translated: CASSVDGADYNEQFF.

The J gene is TRBJ1-2, the V gene TRBV28; perhaps TRBD1 as D (5 bases). Trimming took off 3 bases at V and 4 bases at J, with 6 bases between the two ends. Germline-derived CDR1 and CDR2 are MDHEN and SYDVKM. This CDR3 is 12 amino acids long. The CDR3 nucleotides read TGTGCCAGCAGTTTCGGGGGCTATGGCTACACCTTC. It yields the protein CASSFGGYGYTF.

V usage is TRBV4-3 and J usage is TRBJ2-7; 12 bases line up with TRBD2. The germline gives CDR1 LGHNA, CDR2 YSLEER. This CDR3 region has 18 residues. Trimming removed 0 bases from V and 9 bases from J; junction bases left unmatched: 15. The CDR3: CASSQDTTGTSGFYRQYF. CDR3 DNA: TGCGCCAGCAGCCAAGATACCACCGGGACTAGCGGGTTCTACAGGCAGTACTTC.

V gene TRBV28 combines with J gene TRBJ2-7; D is ambiguous. V was cut by 10 bases and J by 3 bases, with 16 bases left in between. CDR3 size: 13 residues. Germline CDR1 reads MDHEN; CDR2 reads SYDVKM. The CDR3 DNA reads as TGTGCCACCGTCCCGACACAACTCTACGAGCAGTACTTC. Translating it yields CATVPTQLYEQYF.

The chain combines TRBV9 with TRBJ1-2; TRBD1 might be the D (5 bases). V was trimmed by 4 bases and J by 6 bases, leaving 13 bases between them. CDR1 is SGDLS, CDR2 YYNGEE, per germline. The CDR3 covers 13 residues. CDR3 nucleotides: TGTGCCAGCAGCCCAGGGCTACGCGATGGCTACACCTTC. Translating gives CASSPGLRDGYTF.

The chain combines TRBV4-1 with TRBJ2-7, with 9 bases identical to TRBD1. Trimming cost V 0 bases and J 3 bases; bases outside gene matches: 3. Germline lookup yields CDR1 MGHRA and CDR2 YSYEKL. The CDR3 length is 15 residues. The chain's CDR3 is CASSQEPGQGYEQYF. The CDR3, as DNA: TGCGCCAGCAGCCAAGAACCGGGACAGGGCTACGAGCAGTACTTC.

The CDR3 DNA reads TGTGCCACCAGTGATGGGGGCCTGGCAGGGCTTGAGCAGTTCTTC. Its protein is CATSDGGLAGLEQFF. This chain connects TRBV24-1 to TRBJ2-1; a weak D match, TRBD1 (6 bases). Trimming pared 3 bases from V and 9 bases from J, leaving 17 bases between. The CDR3 covers 15 residues. Looked up from germline, CDR1 is KGHDR and CDR2 is SFDVKD.

The chain links TRBV19 to TRBJ1-3, with no clear D. Between the trimmed V and J ends, which lost 0 bases and 0 bases, there was a span of 6 bases. Germline loops: CDR1 LNHDA, CDR2 SQIVND (reference sequence). The CDR3 has 15 amino acids. CDR3 sequence reads: CASSIEALSGNTIYF. In DNA form, the CDR3 reads TGTGCCAGTAGTATAGAGGCCCTCTCTGGAAACACCATATATTTT.

The chain is built from TRBV7-2 and TRBJ2-1, with 7 bases aligning to TRBD2. V dropped 5 bases and J dropped 0; count of bases not matched to a gene: 7. Germline V CDR1 and CDR2: SGHTA, FQGNSA. This CDR3 region has 16 residues. The CDR3 DNA reads as TGTGCCAGCAGCCACGGACGGACTAGCTCCTACAATGAGCAGTTCTTC. It is translated as CASSHGRTSSYNEQFF. Supplemented by reference TRBV7-2 and TRBJ2-1, the full variable domain reads GAGVSQSPSNKVTEKGKDVELRCDPISGHTALYWYRQSLGQGLEFLIYFQGNSAPDKSGLPSDRFSAERTGGSVSTLTIQRTQQEDSAVYLCASSHGRTSSYNEQFFGPGTRLTVL.

The V call is TRBV30, the J call TRBJ2-2, with D tentatively TRBD1 (6 bases). CDR1 is GTSNPN and CDR2 is SVGIG in the germline V gene (reference sequence). Trimming cost V 3 bases and J 4 bases, with 6 bases left between them. CDR3 size: 12 residues. CDR3 sequence: CAWRGATGELFF. Here the CDR3 DNA reads TGTGCCTGGAGGGGGGCCACCGGGGAGCTGTTTTTT.

This chain connects TRBV6-2 or TRBV6-3 to TRBJ1-3; D gene unclear. V gave up 6 bases and J gave up 0 bases, with 3 bases separating them. The CDR3 runs to 12 residues. Germline loops: CDR1 MNHEY, CDR2 SVGEGT. The DNA for the CDR3 is TGTGCCAGCAGCCTCTCTGGAAACACCATATATTTT. Translation: CASSLSGNTIYF.

The chain is built from TRBV2 and TRBJ1-4, with 8 bases identical to TRBD1. The trim removed 0 bases at V and 7 bases at J, leaving 4 bases unmatched. This CDR3 contains 15 residues. The V gene's germline CDR1 is SNHLY and CDR2 FYNNEI. CDR3 nucleotides: TGTGCCAGCAGTGAAGCACAGGGGGGGGGTGAAAAACTGTTTTTT. Protein: CASSEAQGGGEKLFF.

This sequence joins TRBV6-2 or TRBV6-3 and TRBJ1-1; 8 positions agree with TRBD1. The CDR3 has 15 amino acids. V was pared by 5 bases and J by 0 bases, with 5 bases of the junction left unmatched. The germline CDR1 and CDR2 sequences are MNHEY and SVGEGT. The CDR3 here is CASSSQGAVNTEAFF. The CDR3 nucleotides are TGTGCCAGCAGTAGCCAGGGGGCGGTGAACACTGAAGCTTTCTTT.

This chain links TRBV6-1 with TRBJ1-2; D is possibly TRBD1 (5 bases). The CDR3 length is 13 residues. Trimming removed 2 bases at V and 4 bases at J, with 8 bases between. The germline gives CDR1 MNHNS, CDR2 SASEGT. The CDR3 DNA follows: TGTGCCAGCAGTGAAACAGGTGCCTATGGCTACACCTTC. Amino acids: CASSETGAYGYTF.

The DNA of the CDR3 is TGTGCCAGCAGAGAGGGGGGGAGCTCCTACGAGCAGTACTTC. Protein: CASREGGSSYEQYF. This chain uses TRBV6-5 with TRBJ2-7; D is possibly TRBD2 (7 bases). V was clipped by 6 bases and J by 0 bases, with 12 bases between them. The CDR3 extends over 14 amino acids. Germline CDR1 reads MNHEY; CDR2 reads SVGAGI.

The CDR3 DNA reads TGTGCCAGTCTTGGACAGTTAGTTTCGGGTTCACCCCTCCACTTT. Its protein is CASLGQLVSGSPLHF. The J gene is TRBJ1-6, the V gene TRBV2; D is possibly TRBD1 (6 bases). CDR1 SNHLY and CDR2 FYNNEI come from the germline V gene. V was trimmed by 9 bases and J by 9 bases, leaving 21 bases between them. This CDR3 has 15 residues.

J is TRBJ1-2 and V is TRBV19; D is perhaps TRBD1 (6 bases). Germline CDR1 and CDR2: LNHDA and SQIVND (reference sequence). V was clipped by 6 bases and J by 1 base, with 18 bases between them. CDR3 length: 16 residues. The chain's CDR3 is CASSTGRRGNNYGYTF. The CDR3 coding sequence is TGTGCCAGTAGCACAGGGAGAAGGGGGAATAACTATGGCTACACCTTC.

This clone occurred once. For the CDR3, the DNA is TGTGCCAGCAGCTTGGGTCGGACTAAGGATTCACCCCTCCACTTT. Encoded protein: CASSLGRTKDSPLHF. The rearrangement uses TRBV5-8 and TRBJ1-6; D unresolved. Trimming shortened V by 0 bases and J by 8 bases, and 12 bases separated the two germline ends. Germline-derived CDR1 and CDR2 are SGHTS and YDEGEE. CDR3 length equals 15 residues.

The chain combines TRBV5-5 with TRBJ2-5; TRBD2 might be the D (7 bases). CDR1 and CDR2 from the germline V gene are SGHKS and YYEKEE (reference sequence). The V and J ends lost 1 base and 4 bases respectively, with 14 bases between them. This CDR3 is built from 15 residues. The DNA for the CDR3 is TGTGCCAGCAGCTTGATGGGGGGGGCGAGAGAGACCCAGTACTTC. Translation: CASSLMGGARETQYF.

The chain employs TRBV3-1 (or the pseudogene TRBV3-2) and TRBJ2-5, with D possibly TRBD2 on 6 matching bases. Trimming pared 0 bases from V and 4 bases from J, leaving 15 bases between. The CDR3 is 16 residues long. Germline V gene lookup returns CDR1 LGHDT and CDR2 YNNKEL (reference sequence). CDR3 loop: CASSQDQYGRGETQYF. The DNA of the CDR3 is TGTGCCAGCAGCCAAGATCAATACGGGCGGGGAGAGACCCAGTACTTC.

This sequence joins TRBV7-9 and TRBJ1-1; TRBD1 aligns across 8 bases. The length of the CDR3 is 15 residues. In germline, CDR1 is SEHNR, CDR2 FQNEAQ (reference sequence). V was pared by 3 bases and J by 5 bases, with 8 bases of the junction left unmatched. CDR3 residues: CASSLDRDGGTEAFF. CDR3 DNA: TGTGCCAGCAGCTTGGACAGGGACGGGGGGACTGAAGCTTTCTTT. Combining the CDR3 with reference TRBV7-9 and TRBJ1-1 gives the whole variable domain DTGVSQNPRHKITKRGQNVTFRCDPISEHNRLYWYRQTLGQGPEFLTYFQNEAQLEKSRLLSDRFSAERPKGSFSTLEIQRTEQGDSAMYLCASSLDRDGGTEAFFGQGTRLTVV.

The V gene is TRBV2, the J gene TRBJ1-1; 7 bases align to TRBD1. The CDR3 loop spans 14 amino acids. Per germline, CDR1 SNHLY and CDR2 FYNNEI. After removal of 7 bases from V and 5 bases from J, the junction contained 10 bases not matched to a gene. The CDR3 protein is CASIPGGGKTEAFF. CDR3 nucleotides: TGTGCCAGCATCCCAGGGGGAGGAAAAACTGAAGCTTTCTTT.

The chain has TRBV19 and TRBJ2-7, with a tentative D call TRBD1 (5 bases). Trimming left V 7 bases short and J 5 bases short, with 12 bases between. Germline values: CDR1 LNHDA, CDR2 SQIVND (reference sequence). The CDR3 length is 12 residues. The CDR3 nucleotides read TGTGCCAGTACAGGGTTTACGGACGAGCAGTACTTC. Its translation: CASTGFTDEQYF.

The V call is TRBV7-2, the J call TRBJ2-3, with TRBD2 identical over 7 bases. Germline V lookup: CDR1 SGHTA, CDR2 FQGNSA. CDR3 size: 15 residues. V dropped 3 bases and J dropped 5; count of bases not matched to a gene: 8. The CDR3 DNA follows: TGTGCCAGCAGCTTTTCGGGGGGTGTAGAAGATACGCAGTATTTT. This gives the protein CASSFSGGVEDTQYF.

As concerns this clone: At the DNA level, this CDR3 is encoded by other sequences in the same sample as well. The rearrangement links TRBV5-1 to TRBJ2-1; 12 nucleotides match TRBD2. The J segment lost 2 bases and the V segment lost 1 base, leaving 7 bases of the junction unmatched. The CDR3 spans 18 residues. Germline CDR1 SGHRS, CDR2 YFSETQ. The CDR3: CASSLLTSGGNTYNEQFF. CDR3 nucleotide sequence: TGCGCCAGCAGCTTGTTAACTAGCGGGGGGAACACCTACAATGAGCAGTTCTTC.

The chain combines TRBV7-2 with TRBJ1-5, with 8 nucleotides matching TRBD1. This CDR3 region has 13 residues. V shed 5 bases, J shed 8 bases, and the junction held 5 bases outside the gene matches. CDR1 and CDR2 (germline): SGHTA, FQGNSA. The CDR3 region has the DNA TGTGCCAGCAGCCCGGACAGGGTGAAGCCCCAGCATTTT. This translates into CASSPDRVKPQHF.